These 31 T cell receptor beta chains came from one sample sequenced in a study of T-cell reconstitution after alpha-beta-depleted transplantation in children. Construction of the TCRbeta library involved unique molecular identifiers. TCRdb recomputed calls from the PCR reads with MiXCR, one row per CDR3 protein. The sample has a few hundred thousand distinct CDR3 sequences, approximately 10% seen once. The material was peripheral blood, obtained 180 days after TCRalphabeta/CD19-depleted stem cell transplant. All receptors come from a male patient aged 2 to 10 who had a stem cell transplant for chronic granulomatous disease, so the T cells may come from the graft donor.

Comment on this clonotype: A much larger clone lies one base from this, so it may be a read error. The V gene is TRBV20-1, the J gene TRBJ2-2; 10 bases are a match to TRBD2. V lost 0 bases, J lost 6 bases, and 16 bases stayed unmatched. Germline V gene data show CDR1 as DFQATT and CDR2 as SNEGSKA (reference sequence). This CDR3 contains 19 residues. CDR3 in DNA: TGCAGTGCTAGAGAACGGGGACTAGCGCGAGATTTTTGGGCCGGGGAGCTGTTTTTT. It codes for CSARERGLARDFWAGELFF.

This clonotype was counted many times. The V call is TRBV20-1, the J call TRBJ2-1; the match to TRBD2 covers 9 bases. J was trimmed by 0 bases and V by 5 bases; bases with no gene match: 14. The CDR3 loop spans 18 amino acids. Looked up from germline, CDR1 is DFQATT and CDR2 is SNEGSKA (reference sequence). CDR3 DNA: TGCAGTGCTTACACCGGACTAGCGCTTAACCTCTCCTACAATGAGCAGTTCTTC. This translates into CSAYTGLALNLSYNEQFF.

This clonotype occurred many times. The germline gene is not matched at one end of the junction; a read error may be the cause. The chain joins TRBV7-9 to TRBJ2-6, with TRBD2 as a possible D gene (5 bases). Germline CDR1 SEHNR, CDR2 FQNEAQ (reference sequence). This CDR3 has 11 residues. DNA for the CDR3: TGTGCCAGCAGCTCCCATACTCCCGGGGCTTTC. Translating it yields CASSSHTPGAF.

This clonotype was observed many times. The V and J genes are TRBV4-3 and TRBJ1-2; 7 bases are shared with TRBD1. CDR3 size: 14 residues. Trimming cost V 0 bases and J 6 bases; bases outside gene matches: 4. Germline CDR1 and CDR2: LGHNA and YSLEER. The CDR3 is CASSQDYRGHGYTF. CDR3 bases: TGCGCCAGCAGCCAAGATTACAGGGGACATGGCTACACCTTC.

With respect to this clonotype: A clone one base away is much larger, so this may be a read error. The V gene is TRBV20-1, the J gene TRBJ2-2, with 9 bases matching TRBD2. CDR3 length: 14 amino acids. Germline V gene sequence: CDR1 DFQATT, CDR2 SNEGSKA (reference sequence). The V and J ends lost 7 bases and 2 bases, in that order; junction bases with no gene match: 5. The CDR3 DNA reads TGCAGTGTGCCGACTAGCGGCAACACCGGGGAGCTGTTTTTT. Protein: CSVPTSGNTGELFF.

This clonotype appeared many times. The CDR3 region has the DNA TGTGCCAGCAGTTACCTCTACGAGCAGTACTTC. Residues: CASSYLYEQYF. The chain recombines TRBV6-2 or TRBV6-3 with TRBJ2-7; D uncertain. The germline V and J ends were trimmed by 2 bases and 3 bases, with 2 bases remaining between them. Germline-derived CDR1 and CDR2 are MNHEY and SVGEGT. The CDR3 totals 11 residues.

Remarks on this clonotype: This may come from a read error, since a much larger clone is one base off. The CDR3 nucleotides read TGCAGTGCTGTCTATACTAGCGGGAGAACAGATACGCAGTATTTT. The encoded protein is CSAVYTSGRTDTQYF. The chain couples TRBV20-1 to TRBJ2-3, with TRBD2 matching 11 bases. CDR1 and CDR2 from the germline V gene are DFQATT and SNEGSKA (reference sequence). J gave up 3 bases and V 5 bases, and 7 bases lay outside the gene matches. CDR3 length equals 15 residues.

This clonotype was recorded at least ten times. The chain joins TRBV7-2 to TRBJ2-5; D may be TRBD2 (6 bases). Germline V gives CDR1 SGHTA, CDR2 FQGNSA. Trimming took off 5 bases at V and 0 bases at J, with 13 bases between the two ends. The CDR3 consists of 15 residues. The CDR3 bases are TGTGCCAGCAGCCCGTGGAGGGTTAACCAAGAGACCCAGTACTTC. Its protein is CASSPWRVNQETQYF.

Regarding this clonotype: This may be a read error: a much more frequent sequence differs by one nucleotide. The CDR3 loop reads CGSSPVRGDTQYF. The CDR3 bases are TGCGGCAGCAGCCCTGTAAGAGGAGATACGCAGTATTTT. The gene calls are TRBV5-1 and TRBJ2-3; no definite D call. The germline V gene has CDR1 SGHRS and CDR2 YFSETQ. This CDR3 contains 13 residues.

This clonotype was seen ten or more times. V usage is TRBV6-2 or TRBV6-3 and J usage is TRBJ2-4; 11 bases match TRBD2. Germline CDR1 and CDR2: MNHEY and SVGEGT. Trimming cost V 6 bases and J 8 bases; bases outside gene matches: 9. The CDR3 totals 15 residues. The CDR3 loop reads CASRRVAGGPDIQYF. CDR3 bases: TGTGCCAGCAGGAGAGTAGCGGGGGGGCCGGACATTCAGTACTTC.

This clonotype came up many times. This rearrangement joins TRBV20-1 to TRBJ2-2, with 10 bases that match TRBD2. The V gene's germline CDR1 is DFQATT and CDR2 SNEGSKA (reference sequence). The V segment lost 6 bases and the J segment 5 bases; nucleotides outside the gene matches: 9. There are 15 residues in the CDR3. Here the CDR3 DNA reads TGCAGTGCCCCGAAAGCGGGAGGGGGTACCGGGGAGCTGTTTTTT. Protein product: CSAPKAGGGTGELFF.

Here the CDR3 DNA reads TGTGCCAGCAGCCAACAGGGGTTGAGTGGCTACACCTTC. Its translation is CASSQQGLSGYTF. The chain employs TRBV2 and TRBJ1-2, with TRBD1 matching over 7 bases. Germline V CDR1 and CDR2: SNHLY, FYNNEI. This CDR3 contains 13 residues. The trim removed 6 bases at V and 7 bases at J, leaving 8 bases unmatched.

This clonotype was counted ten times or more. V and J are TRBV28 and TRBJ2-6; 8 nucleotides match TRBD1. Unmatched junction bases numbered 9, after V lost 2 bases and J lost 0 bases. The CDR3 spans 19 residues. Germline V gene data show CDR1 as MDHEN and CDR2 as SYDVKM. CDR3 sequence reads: CASSLRGTGFLSGANVLTF. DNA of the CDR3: TGTGCCAGCAGTTTAAGGGGGACAGGATTCCTCTCTGGGGCCAACGTCCTGACTTTC.

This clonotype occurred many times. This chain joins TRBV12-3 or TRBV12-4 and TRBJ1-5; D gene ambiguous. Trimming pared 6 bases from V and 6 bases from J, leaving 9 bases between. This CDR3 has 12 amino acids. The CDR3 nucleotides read TGTGCCAGCAGCGGTTCTAGTCAGCCCCAGCATTTT. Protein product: CASSGSSQPQHF.

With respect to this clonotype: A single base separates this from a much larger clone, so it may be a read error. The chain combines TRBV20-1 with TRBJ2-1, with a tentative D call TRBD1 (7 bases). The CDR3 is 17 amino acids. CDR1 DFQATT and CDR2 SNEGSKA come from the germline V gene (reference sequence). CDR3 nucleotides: TGCTGTGCTAGAGATTTAGGGAGGACAGGAGGGTACAATGAGCAGTTCTTC. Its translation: CCARDLGRTGGYNEQFF.

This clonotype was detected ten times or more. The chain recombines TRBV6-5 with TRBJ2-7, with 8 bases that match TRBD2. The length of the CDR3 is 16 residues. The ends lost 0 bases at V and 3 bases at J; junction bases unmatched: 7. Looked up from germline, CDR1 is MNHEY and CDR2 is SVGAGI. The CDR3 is CASSYSSGSRHYEQYF. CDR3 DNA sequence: TGTGCCAGCAGTTACTCGAGCGGGAGCCGGCACTACGAGCAGTACTTC.

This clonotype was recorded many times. CDR3 residues: CSVEDSQHSGELFF. The CDR3 DNA is TGCAGCGTTGAAGACTCCCAGCATTCCGGGGAGCTGTTTTTT. The chain carries TRBV29-1 and TRBJ2-2; no firm D call. Between the trimmed V and J ends, which lost 0 bases and 6 bases, there was a span of 11 bases. The V gene's germline CDR1 is SQVTM and CDR2 ANQGSEA. The CDR3 loop spans 14 amino acids.

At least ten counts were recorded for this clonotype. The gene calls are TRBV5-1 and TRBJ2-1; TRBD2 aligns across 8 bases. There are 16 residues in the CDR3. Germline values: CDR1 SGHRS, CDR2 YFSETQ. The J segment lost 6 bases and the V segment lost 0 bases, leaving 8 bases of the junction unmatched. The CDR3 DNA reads TGCGCCAGCAGCTTGGTCCCGGGAGGGCCCTCCAATGAGCAGTTCTTC. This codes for CASSLVPGGPSNEQFF.

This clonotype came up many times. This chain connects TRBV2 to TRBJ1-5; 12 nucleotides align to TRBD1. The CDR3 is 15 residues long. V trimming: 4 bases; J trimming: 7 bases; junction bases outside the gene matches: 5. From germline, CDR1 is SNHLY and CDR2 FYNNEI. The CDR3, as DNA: TGTGCCAGCAGTGGGGGACAGGGGGCAGAACAGCCCCAGCATTTT. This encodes CASSGGQGAEQPQHF.

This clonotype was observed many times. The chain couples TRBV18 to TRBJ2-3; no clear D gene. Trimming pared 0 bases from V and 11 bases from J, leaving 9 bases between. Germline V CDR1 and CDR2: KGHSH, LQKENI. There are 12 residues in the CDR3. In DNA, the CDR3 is TGTGCCAGCTCACCACCCGGATCCGAGCAGTATTTT. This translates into CASSPPGSEQYF.

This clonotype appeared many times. The CDR3 protein is CASSPPGGQTEAFF. The CDR3 DNA follows: TGTGCCAGCAGCCCGCCGGGGGGACAGACTGAAGCTTTCTTT. The rearrangement links TRBV7-2 to TRBJ1-1, with 7 nucleotides matching TRBD1. V shed 5 bases and J 5 bases; nucleotides not matched to a gene: 8. CDR1 and CDR2 from the germline V gene are SGHTA and FQGNSA. The CDR3 has 14 amino acids.

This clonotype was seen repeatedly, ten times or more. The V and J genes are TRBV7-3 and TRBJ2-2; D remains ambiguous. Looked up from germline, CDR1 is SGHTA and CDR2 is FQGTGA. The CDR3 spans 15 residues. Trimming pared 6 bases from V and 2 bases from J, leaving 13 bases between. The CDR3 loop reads CASSPLGGNTGELFF. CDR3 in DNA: TGTGCCAGCAGTCCCTTAGGCGGAAACACCGGGGAGCTGTTTTTT.

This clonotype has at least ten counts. The CDR3 bases are TGCAGTGCTAGATACAGCGAAGTAACCTACGAGCAGTACTTC. This gives the protein CSARYSEVTYEQYF. V is TRBV20-1 and J is TRBJ2-7; D not certain. The germline V and J ends were trimmed by 2 bases and 2 bases, with 13 bases remaining between them. Germline V gene sequence: CDR1 DFQATT, CDR2 SNEGSKA (reference sequence). The CDR3 extends over 14 amino acids.

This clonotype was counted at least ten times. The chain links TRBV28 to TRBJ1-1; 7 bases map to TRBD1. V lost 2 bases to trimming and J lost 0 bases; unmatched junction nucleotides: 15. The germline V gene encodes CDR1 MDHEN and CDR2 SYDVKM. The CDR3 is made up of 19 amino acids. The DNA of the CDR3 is TGTGCCAGCAGTTTAGTTTTGCGCCAGACAGGGTTATTGAACACTGAAGCTTTCTTT. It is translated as CASSLVLRQTGLLNTEAFF. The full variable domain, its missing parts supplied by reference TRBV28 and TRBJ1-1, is DVKVTQSSRYLVKRTGEKVFLECVQDMDHENMFWYRQDPGLGLRLIYFSYDVKMKEKGDIPEGYSVSREKKERFSLILESASTNQTSMYLCASSLVLRQTGLLNTEAFFGQGTRLTVV.

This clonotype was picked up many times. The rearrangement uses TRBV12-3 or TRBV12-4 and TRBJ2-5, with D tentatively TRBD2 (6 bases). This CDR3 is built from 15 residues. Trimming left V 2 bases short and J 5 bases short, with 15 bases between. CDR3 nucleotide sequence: TGTGCCAGCAGTTTAAGGACCCGCGCGGGGGAGACCCAGTACTTC. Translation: CASSLRTRAGETQYF.

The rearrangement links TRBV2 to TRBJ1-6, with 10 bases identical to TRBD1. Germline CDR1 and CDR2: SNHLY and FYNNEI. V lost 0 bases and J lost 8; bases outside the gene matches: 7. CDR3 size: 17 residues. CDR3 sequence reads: CASSEAPWDRGYSPLHF. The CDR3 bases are TGTGCCAGCAGTGAAGCGCCTTGGGACAGGGGTTATTCACCCCTCCACTTT. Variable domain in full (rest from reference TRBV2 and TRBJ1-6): EPEVTQTPSHQVTQMGQEVILRCVPISNHLYFYWYRQILGQKVEFLVSFYNNEISEKSEIFDDQFSVERPDGSNFTLKIRSTKLEDSAMYFCASSEAPWDRGYSPLHFGNGTRLTVT.

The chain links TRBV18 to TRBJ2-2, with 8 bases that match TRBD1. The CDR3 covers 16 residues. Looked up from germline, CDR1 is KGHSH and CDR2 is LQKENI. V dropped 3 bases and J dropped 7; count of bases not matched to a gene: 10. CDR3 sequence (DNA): TGTGCCAGCTCACCTGCACAGGGGGTGGACTTCGGGGAGCTGTTTTTT. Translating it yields CASSPAQGVDFGELFF.

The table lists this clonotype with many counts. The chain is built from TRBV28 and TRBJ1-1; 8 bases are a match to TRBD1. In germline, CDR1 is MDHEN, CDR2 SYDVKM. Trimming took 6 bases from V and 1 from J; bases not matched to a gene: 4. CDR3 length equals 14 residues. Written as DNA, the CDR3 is TGTGCCAGCAGCCAAGGGACAGGGAACACTGAAGCTTTCTTT. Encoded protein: CASSQGTGNTEAFF. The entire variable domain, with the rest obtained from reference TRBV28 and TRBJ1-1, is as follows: DVKVTQSSRYLVKRTGEKVFLECVQDMDHENMFWYRQDPGLGLRLIYFSYDVKMKEKGDIPEGYSVSREKKERFSLILESASTNQTSMYLCASSQGTGNTEAFFGQGTRLTVV.

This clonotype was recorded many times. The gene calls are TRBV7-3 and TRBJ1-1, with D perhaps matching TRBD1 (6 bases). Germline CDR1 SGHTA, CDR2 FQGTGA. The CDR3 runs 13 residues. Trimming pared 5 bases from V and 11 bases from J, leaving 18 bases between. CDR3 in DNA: TGTGCCAGCAGCCCTAAGGGACACCCCATCGCTTTCTTT. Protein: CASSPKGHPIAFF.

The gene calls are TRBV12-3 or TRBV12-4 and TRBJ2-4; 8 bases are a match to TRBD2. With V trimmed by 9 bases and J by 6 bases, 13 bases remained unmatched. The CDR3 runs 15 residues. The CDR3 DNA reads TGTGCCAGTAGTGACTTCGGGGGGGCAAGAAACATTCAGTACTTC. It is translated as CASSDFGGARNIQYF.

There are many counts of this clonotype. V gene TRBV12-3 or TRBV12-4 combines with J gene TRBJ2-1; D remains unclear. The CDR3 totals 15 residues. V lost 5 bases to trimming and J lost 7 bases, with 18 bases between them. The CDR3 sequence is CASSLGSPTLNEQFF. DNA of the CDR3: TGTGCCAGCAGTCTAGGGTCTCCAACCCTGAATGAGCAGTTCTTC.